This entry is about one TCR beta chain. Its antigen is unidentified. 13 Jbeta primers and 60 Vbeta primers were used for the PCR. Assay used: immunoSEQ multiplex PCR; TCRdb lists only in-frame clones, some missing. This table has 100,000 or so clones, about four fifths appearing once. These data come from a study of cytomegalovirus exposure and HLA in healthy donors. Overall study findings and caveats: TCR beta sequences reportedly predicted the HLA-A and HLA-B alleles of most subjects accurately.

The CDR3 covers 16 residues. Germline CDR1 is SGDLS and CDR2 is YYNGEE. V lost 1 base and J lost 0, with 10 bases in between. This TCR derives from a man aged 40-49 years in good health and CMV-seropositive. Input material: PBMCs. V and J are TRBV9 and TRBJ2-2; D ambiguous. The CDR3 bases are TGTGCCAGCAGCGTACAGAAAGACTCGAACACCGGGGAGCTGTTTTTT. This encodes CASSVQKDSNTGELFF.